These 18 T cell receptor beta chains originate from one sample sequenced in a study of OX40 agonist ivuxolimab in advanced cancers. Method: immunoSEQ multiplex PCR; TCRdb's copy keeps in-frame clones and lacks some. Of about 25,000 clones in the sample, just over 85% were seen once. The sequencing used CD4+ or CD8+ T cells sorted from blood, collected in a trial of the OX40 agonist ivuxolimab. All receptors derive from an adult with an advanced solid tumor such as melanoma, head and neck, liver or kidney cancer.

A single count supports this clone. The chain carries TRBV4-1 and TRBJ2-1; 10 positions match TRBD1. The CDR3 totals 16 residues. Germline V gene sequence: CDR1 MGHRA, CDR2 YSYEKL. V shed 3 bases, J shed 4 bases, and the junction held 6 bases outside the gene matches. Here the CDR3 DNA reads TGCGCCAGCAGCCAGACGGGACAGGGGTTTTACAATGAGCAGTTCTTC. This codes for CASSQTGQGFYNEQFF.

The chain has TRBV5-6 and TRBJ2-7, with 9 bases identical to TRBD1. V lost 0 bases and J lost 4; bases outside the gene matches: 2. The germline V gene encodes CDR1 SGHDT and CDR2 YYEEEE. CDR3 length equals 14 residues. CDR3 coding DNA: TGTGCCAGCAGCTTGGGACAGGGGGTTTACGAGCAGTACTTC. It codes for CASSLGQGVYEQYF.

This sequence joins TRBV9 and TRBJ2-1, with 11 bases that match TRBD1. Germline assignment: CDR1 SGDLS and CDR2 YYNGEE. V lost 0 bases to trimming and J lost 9 bases; unmatched junction nucleotides: 8. The CDR3 length is 16 residues. Here the CDR3 reads CASSVATWTGGFEQFF. The DNA for the CDR3 is TGTGCCAGCAGCGTAGCTACGTGGACAGGGGGCTTTGAGCAGTTCTTC.

This clone was seen a few times. The chain has TRBV30 and TRBJ1-1, with no clear D. Per germline, CDR1 GTSNPN and CDR2 SVGIG (reference sequence). The CDR3 consists of 14 residues. Deletions cut 0 bases from V and 1 base from J, with 9 bases between. CDR3 DNA sequence: TGTGCCTGGAGTGTTGGCCGGACGAACACTGAAGCTTTCTTT. It specifies CAWSVGRTNTEAFF.

This clone is termed medium-sized. The chain couples TRBV4-1 to TRBJ2-7; TRBD2 matches at 7 bases. The CDR3 has 11 amino acids. Germline V lookup: CDR1 MGHRA, CDR2 YSYEKL. J lost 6 bases, V lost 7 bases, and 3 bases had no gene match. This CDR3 reads CASTRGVEQYF. The DNA for the CDR3 is TGCGCCAGCACTCGGGGGGTCGAGCAGTACTTC.

In its sample, this clone was seen a few times. The gene calls are TRBV4-2 and TRBJ1-3, with TRBD1 matching 8 bases. With V trimmed by 0 bases and J by 0 bases, 4 bases remained unmatched. Germline loops: CDR1 LGHNA, CDR2 YNFKEQ. The CDR3 loop spans 17 amino acids. CDR3 in amino acids: CASSQEQQGVSGNTIYF. The CDR3 bases are TGTGCCAGCAGCCAAGAGCAACAGGGGGTCTCTGGAAACACCATATATTTT.

The chain employs TRBV11-3 and TRBJ2-2, with D uncertain. Per the germline V gene, CDR1 is SGHNT and CDR2 is YENEEA. The CDR3 sequence is 12 residues long. Trimming removed 7 bases at V and 3 bases at J, with 6 bases between. The CDR3 reads CASTSDTGELFF. The CDR3 bases are TGTGCCAGCACCTCAGACACCGGGGAGCTGTTTTTT.

The V and J genes are TRBV27 and TRBJ2-5; the D gene is possibly TRBD2 (5 bases). This CDR3 is built from 14 residues. CDR1 is MNHEY and CDR2 is SMNVEV in the germline V gene (reference sequence). Trimming pared 4 bases from V and 5 bases from J, leaving 14 bases between. CDR3 loop: CASSSGLAVETQYF. DNA of the CDR3: TGTGCCAGCAGTTCCGGTCTAGCCGTGGAGACCCAGTACTTC.

The V and J genes are TRBV6-5 and TRBJ2-7; no clear D gene. CDR1 and CDR2 (germline): MNHEY, SVGAGI. The CDR3 is 10 residues long. V was pared by 5 bases and J by 3 bases, with 2 bases between. The CDR3 sequence is CASSDYEQYF. CDR3 nucleotide sequence: TGTGCCAGCAGTGACTACGAGCAGTACTTC.

V gene TRBV6-5 combines with J gene TRBJ2-7; D is unclear. In germline, CDR1 is MNHEY, CDR2 SVGAGI. The CDR3 spans 12 residues. V lost 6 bases to trimming and J lost 4 bases, with 10 bases between them. The CDR3 here is CASSQRPYEQYF. For the CDR3, the DNA is TGTGCCAGCAGCCAAAGGCCTTACGAGCAGTACTTC.

The chain is built from TRBV4-1 and TRBJ1-1; no clear D. This CDR3 is built from 14 residues. CDR1 is MGHRA, CDR2 YSYEKL, per germline. V shed 0 bases and J shed 1 base, with 6 bases lying between them. Written as DNA, the CDR3 is TGCGCCAGCAGCCAAGATGCAGGGAACACTGAAGCTTTCTTT. This sequence encodes CASSQDAGNTEAFF.

This clone occurred once. This chain connects TRBV27 to TRBJ1-1; D gene unclear. Trimming pared 0 bases from V and 5 bases from J, leaving 7 bases between. Germline V CDR1 and CDR2: MNHEY, SMNVEV (reference sequence). CDR3 length: 13 amino acids. CDR3 DNA sequence: TGTGCCAGCAGTTTATCCTCAAGGACTGAAGCTTTCTTT. The encoded protein is CASSLSSRTEAFF.

This clone has a single count. J is TRBJ2-3 and V is TRBV27; 8 bases are a match to TRBD2. This CDR3 is 17 amino acids long. Per the germline V gene, CDR1 is MNHEY and CDR2 is SMNVEV (reference sequence). Trimming at V came to 3 bases and at J to 1 base, leaving 9 bases not matched to a gene. The CDR3 coding sequence is TGTGCCAGCAGTTTGACTAGCGTGTCTATGGGCACAGATACGCAGTATTTT. Its protein product is CASSLTSVSMGTDTQYF.

The V call is TRBV5-1, the J call TRBJ2-1; 8 positions agree with TRBD2. This CDR3 is 18 amino acids long. The germline V gene has CDR1 SGHRS and CDR2 YFSETQ. J gave up 8 bases and V 0 bases, and 16 bases lay outside the gene matches. The CDR3 loop is CASSLVAGGRPYGDEQFF. CDR3 in DNA: TGCGCCAGCAGCTTGGTAGCTGGCGGGAGGCCTTATGGCGATGAGCAGTTCTTC.

The J gene is TRBJ2-5, the V gene TRBV6-8; no definite D call. Germline assignment: CDR1 MNHGY and CDR2 SAAAGT. Trimming removed 0 bases from V and 2 bases from J, with 7 bases in between. This CDR3 has 14 residues. CDR3 sequence reads: CASSYSDGQETQYF. The CDR3 nucleotides are TGTGCCAGCAGTTACTCGGACGGGCAAGAGACCCAGTACTTC.

This sequence joins TRBV6-1 and TRBJ2-3; a weak D match, TRBD2 (6 bases). CDR3 length: 16 amino acids. Germline values: CDR1 MNHNS, CDR2 SASEGT. V lost 0 bases and J lost 4, with 14 bases in between. The CDR3 region has the DNA TGTGCCAGCAGTGAAGCTGGGGGGAGTGGGGCAGATACGCAGTATTTT. It translates to CASSEAGGSGADTQYF.

V usage is TRBV29-1 and J usage is TRBJ1-2; D is unresolved. CDR1 is SQVTM and CDR2 is ANQGSEA in the germline V gene. V lost 4 bases and J 4 bases, leaving 7 bases between the germline ends. This CDR3 contains 11 residues. CDR3 region: CSVVGSYGYTF. The CDR3 DNA reads as TGCAGCGTTGTGGGGTCCTATGGCTACACCTTC.

V is TRBV6-4 and J is TRBJ2-3, with TRBD2 matching 8 bases. The CDR3 extends over 16 amino acids. Germline V CDR1 and CDR2: MRHNA, SNTAGT. V lost 0 bases, J lost 0 bases, and 2 bases stayed unmatched. The CDR3 DNA reads TGTGCCAGCAGTGACTCTCCGGGAGGGAGCACAGATACGCAGTATTTT. Amino acids: CASSDSPGGSTDTQYF.